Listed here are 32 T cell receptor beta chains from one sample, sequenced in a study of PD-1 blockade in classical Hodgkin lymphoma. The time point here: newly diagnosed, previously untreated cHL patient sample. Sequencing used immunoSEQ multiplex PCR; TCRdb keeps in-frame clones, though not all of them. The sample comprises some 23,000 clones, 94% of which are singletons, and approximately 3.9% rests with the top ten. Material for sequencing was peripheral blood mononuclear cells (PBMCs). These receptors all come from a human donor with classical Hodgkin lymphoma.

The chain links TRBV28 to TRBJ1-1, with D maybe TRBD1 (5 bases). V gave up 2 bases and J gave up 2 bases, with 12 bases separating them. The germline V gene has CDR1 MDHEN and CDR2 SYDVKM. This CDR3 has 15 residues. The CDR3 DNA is TGTGCCAGCAGTTTAGCCGGGGGGATTAACACTGAAGCTTTCTTT. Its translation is CASSLAGGINTEAFF.

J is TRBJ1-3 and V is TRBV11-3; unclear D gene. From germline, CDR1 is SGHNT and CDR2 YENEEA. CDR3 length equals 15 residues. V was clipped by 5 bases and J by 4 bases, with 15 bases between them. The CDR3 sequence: CASSQILPKGNTIYF. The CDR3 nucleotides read TGTGCCAGCAGCCAAATATTGCCGAAAGGAAACACCATATATTTT.

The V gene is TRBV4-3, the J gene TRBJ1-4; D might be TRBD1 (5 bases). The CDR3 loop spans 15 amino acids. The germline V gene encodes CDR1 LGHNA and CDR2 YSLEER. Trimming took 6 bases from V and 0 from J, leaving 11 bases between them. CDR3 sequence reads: CASSHGGATNEKLFF. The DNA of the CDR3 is TGCGCCAGCAGTCATGGGGGGGCAACTAATGAAAAACTGTTTTTT.

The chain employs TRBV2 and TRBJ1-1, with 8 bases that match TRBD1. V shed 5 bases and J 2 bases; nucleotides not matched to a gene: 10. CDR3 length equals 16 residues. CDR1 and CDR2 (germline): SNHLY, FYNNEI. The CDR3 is CASSRFGTGTNTEAFF. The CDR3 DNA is TGTGCCAGCAGTCGCTTCGGGACAGGTACCAACACTGAAGCTTTCTTT.

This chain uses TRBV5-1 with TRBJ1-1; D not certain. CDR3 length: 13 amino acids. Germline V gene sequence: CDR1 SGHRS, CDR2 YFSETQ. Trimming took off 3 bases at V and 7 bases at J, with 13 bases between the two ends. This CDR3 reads CASSWGVDFEAFF. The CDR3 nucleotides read TGCGCCAGCAGCTGGGGAGTGGACTTTGAAGCTTTCTTT.

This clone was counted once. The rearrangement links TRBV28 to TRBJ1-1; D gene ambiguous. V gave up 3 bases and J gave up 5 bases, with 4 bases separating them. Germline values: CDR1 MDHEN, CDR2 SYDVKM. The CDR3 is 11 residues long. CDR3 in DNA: TGTGCCAGCAGTTTTATTACTGAAGCTTTCTTT. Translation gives CASSFITEAFF. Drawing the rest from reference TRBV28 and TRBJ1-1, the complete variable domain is DVKVTQSSRYLVKRTGEKVFLECVQDMDHENMFWYRQDPGLGLRLIYFSYDVKMKEKGDIPEGYSVSREKKERFSLILESASTNQTSMYLCASSFITEAFFGQGTRLTVV.

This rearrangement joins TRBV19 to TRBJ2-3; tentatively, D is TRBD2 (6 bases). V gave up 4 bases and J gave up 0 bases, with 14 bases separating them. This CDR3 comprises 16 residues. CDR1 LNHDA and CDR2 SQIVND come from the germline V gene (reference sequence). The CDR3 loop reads CASSKLGGSSTDTQYF. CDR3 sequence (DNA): TGTGCCAGTAGTAAGCTTGGGGGGAGTAGCACAGATACGCAGTATTTT.

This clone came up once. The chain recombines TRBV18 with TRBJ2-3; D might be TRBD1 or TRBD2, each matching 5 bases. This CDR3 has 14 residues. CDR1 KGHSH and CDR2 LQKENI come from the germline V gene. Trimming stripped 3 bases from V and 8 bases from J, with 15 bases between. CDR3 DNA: TGTGCCAGCTCACCGGAGACCCCGAGGGGTACGCAGTATTTT. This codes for CASSPETPRGTQYF.

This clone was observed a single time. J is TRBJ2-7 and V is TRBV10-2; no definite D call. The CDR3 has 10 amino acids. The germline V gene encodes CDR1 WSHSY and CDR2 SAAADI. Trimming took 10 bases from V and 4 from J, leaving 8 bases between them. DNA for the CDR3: TGCGCCACCGCGAGTTACGAGCAGTACTTC. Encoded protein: CATASYEQYF.

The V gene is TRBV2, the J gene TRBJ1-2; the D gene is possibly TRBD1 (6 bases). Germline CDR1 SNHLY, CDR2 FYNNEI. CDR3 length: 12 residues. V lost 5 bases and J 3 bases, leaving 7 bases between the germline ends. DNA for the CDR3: TGTGCCAGCAGTACAGGGTACTATGGCTACACCTTC. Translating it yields CASSTGYYGYTF.

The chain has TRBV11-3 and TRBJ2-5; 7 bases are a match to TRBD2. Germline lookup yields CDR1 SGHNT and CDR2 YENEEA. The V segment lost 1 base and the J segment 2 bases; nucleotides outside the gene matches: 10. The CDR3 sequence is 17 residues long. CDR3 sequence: CASSLGTGLGWQETQYF. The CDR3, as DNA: TGTGCCAGCAGCTTAGGGACCGGACTAGGATGGCAAGAGACCCAGTACTTC. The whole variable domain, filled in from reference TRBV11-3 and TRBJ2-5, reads EAGVVQSPRYKIIEKKQPVAFWCNPISGHNTLYWYLQNLGQGPELLIRYENEEAVDDSQLPKDRFSAERLKGVDSTLKIQPAELGDSAVYLCASSLGTGLGWQETQYFGPGTRLLVL.

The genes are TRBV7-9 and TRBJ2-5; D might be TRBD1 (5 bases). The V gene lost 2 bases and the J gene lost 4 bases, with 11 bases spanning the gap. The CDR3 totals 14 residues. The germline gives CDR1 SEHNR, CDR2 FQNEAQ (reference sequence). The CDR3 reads CASSLIRDGETQYF. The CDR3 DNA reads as TGTGCCAGCAGCTTAATCAGGGATGGAGAGACCCAGTACTTC.

The CDR3 DNA sequence: TGTGCCATAGGGGGCGGGACCGGGGAGCTGTTTTTT. Protein: CAIGGGTGELFF. V gene TRBV10-3 combines with J gene TRBJ2-2, with 7 bases that match TRBD1. V dropped 9 bases and J dropped 5; count of bases not matched to a gene: 3. Germline lookup yields CDR1 ENHRY and CDR2 SYGVKD. The CDR3 loop spans 12 amino acids.

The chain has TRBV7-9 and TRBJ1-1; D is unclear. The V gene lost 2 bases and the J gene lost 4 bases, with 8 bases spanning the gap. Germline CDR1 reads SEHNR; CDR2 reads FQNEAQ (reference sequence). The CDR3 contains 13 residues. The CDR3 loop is CASSLLRSTEAFF. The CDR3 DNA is TGTGCCAGCAGCTTACTCCGCAGCACTGAAGCTTTCTTT. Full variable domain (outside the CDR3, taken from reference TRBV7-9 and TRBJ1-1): DTGVSQNPRHKITKRGQNVTFRCDPISEHNRLYWYRQTLGQGPEFLTYFQNEAQLEKSRLLSDRFSAERPKGSFSTLEIQRTEQGDSAMYLCASSLLRSTEAFFGQGTRLTVV.

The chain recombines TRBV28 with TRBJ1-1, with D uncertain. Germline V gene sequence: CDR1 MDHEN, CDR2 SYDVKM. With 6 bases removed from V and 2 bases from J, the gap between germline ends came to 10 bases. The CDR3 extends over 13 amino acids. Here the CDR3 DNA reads TGTGCCAGCAGAACCCGGTTAAACACTGAAGCTTTCTTT. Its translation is CASRTRLNTEAFF. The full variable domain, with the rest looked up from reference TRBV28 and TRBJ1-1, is DVKVTQSSRYLVKRTGEKVFLECVQDMDHENMFWYRQDPGLGLRLIYFSYDVKMKEKGDIPEGYSVSREKKERFSLILESASTNQTSMYLCASRTRLNTEAFFGQGTRLTVV.

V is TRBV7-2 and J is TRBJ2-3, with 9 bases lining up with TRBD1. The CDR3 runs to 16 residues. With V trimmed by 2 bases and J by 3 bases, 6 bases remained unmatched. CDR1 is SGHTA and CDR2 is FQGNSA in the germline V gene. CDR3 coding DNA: TGTGCCAGCAGCTTAACCTCCGACAGGGGGACAGATACGCAGTATTTT. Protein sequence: CASSLTSDRGTDTQYF.

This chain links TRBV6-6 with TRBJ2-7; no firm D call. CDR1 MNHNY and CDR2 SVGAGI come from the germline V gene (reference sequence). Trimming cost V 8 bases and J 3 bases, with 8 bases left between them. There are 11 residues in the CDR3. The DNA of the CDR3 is TGTGCCAGCGAGTTAGGCTACGAGCAGTACTTC. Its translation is CASELGYEQYF.

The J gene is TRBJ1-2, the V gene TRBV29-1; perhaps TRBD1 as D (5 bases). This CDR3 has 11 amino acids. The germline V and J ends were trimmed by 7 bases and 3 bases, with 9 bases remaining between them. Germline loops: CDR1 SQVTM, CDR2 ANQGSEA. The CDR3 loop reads CSAPTDYGYTF. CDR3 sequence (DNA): TGCAGCGCCCCGACAGACTATGGCTACACCTTC.

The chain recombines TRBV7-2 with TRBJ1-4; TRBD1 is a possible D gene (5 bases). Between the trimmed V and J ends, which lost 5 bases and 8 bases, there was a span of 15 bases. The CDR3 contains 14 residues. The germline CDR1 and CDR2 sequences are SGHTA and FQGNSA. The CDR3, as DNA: TGTGCCAGCAGCCCCTCCTCGGGGGGAGAAAAACTGTTTTTT. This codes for CASSPSSGGEKLFF.

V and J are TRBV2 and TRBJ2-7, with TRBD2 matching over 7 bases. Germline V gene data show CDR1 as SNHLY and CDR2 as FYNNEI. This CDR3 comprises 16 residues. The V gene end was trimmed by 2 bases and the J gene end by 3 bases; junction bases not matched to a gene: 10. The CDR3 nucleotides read TGTGCCAGCAGTGAACGAATTGGACTAGTGGGCTACGAGCAGTACTTC. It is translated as CASSERIGLVGYEQYF.

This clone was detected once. The CDR3, as DNA: TGCAGCGTTGACGGTGGTCAGGGGAACCACGAGCAGTACTTC. It translates to CSVDGGQGNHEQYF. The gene calls are TRBV29-1 and TRBJ2-7; tentative D call: TRBD1 (6 bases). Between the trimmed V and J ends, which lost 3 bases and 5 bases, there was a span of 17 bases. Germline CDR1 SQVTM, CDR2 ANQGSEA. The CDR3 is 14 residues long.

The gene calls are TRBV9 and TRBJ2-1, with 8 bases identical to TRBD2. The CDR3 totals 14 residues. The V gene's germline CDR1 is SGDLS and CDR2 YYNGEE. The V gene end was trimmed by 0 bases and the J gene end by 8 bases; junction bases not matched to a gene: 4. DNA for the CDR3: TGTGCCAGCAGCGTAGCGGGGGGGACCTATGAGCAGTTCTTC. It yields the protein CASSVAGGTYEQFF.

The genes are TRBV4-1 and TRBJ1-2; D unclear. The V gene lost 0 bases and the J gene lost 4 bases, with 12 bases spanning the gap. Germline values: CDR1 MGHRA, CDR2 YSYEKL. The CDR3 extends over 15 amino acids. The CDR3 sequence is CASSQEGYGAYGYTF. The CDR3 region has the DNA TGCGCCAGCAGCCAAGAGGGATACGGAGCCTATGGCTACACCTTC.

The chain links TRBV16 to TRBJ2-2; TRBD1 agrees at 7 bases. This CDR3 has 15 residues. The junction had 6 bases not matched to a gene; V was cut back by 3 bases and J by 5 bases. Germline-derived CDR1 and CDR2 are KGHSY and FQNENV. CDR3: CASSQGVTGTGELFF. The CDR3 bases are TGTGCCAGCAGCCAGGGAGTGACAGGGACCGGGGAGCTGTTTTTT. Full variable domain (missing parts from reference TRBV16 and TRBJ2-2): GEEVAQTPKHLVRGEGQKAKLYCAPIKGHSYVFWYQQVLKNEFKFLISFQNENVFDETGMPKERFSAKCLPNSPCSLEIQATKLEDSAVYFCASSQGVTGTGELFFGEGSRLTVL.

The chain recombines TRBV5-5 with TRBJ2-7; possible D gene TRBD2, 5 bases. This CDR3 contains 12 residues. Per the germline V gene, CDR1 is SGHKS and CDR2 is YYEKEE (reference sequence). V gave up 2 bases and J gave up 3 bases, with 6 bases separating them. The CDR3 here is CASSLADYEQYF. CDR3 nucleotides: TGTGCCAGCAGCTTAGCGGACTACGAGCAGTACTTC. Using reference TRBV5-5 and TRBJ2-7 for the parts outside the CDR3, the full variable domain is DAGVTQSPTHLIKTRGQQVTLRCSPISGHKSVSWYQQVLGQGPQFIFQYYEKEERGRGNFPDRFSARQFPNYSSELNVNALLLGDSALYLCASSLADYEQYFGPGTRLTVT.

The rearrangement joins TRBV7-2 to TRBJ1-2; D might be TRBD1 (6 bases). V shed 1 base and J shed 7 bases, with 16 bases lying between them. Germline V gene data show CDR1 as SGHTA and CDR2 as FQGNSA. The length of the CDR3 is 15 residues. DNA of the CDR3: TGTGCCAGCAGCTTAGATGGGACATATTGGAGTGGCTACACCTTC. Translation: CASSLDGTYWSGYTF.

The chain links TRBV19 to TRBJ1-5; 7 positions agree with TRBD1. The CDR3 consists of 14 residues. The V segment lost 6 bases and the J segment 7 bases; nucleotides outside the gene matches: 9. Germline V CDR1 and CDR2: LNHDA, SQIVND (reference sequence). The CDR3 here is CASSHDRVLQPQHF. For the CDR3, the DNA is TGTGCCAGTAGCCATGACAGGGTTTTGCAGCCCCAGCATTTT.

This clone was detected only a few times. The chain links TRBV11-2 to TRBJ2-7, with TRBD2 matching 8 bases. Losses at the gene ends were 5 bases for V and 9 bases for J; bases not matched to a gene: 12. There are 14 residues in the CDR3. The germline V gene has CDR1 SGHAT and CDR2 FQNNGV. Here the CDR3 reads CASSDLAGGFAQYF. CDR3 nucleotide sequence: TGTGCCAGCAGCGATCTTGCGGGGGGTTTCGCGCAGTACTTC.

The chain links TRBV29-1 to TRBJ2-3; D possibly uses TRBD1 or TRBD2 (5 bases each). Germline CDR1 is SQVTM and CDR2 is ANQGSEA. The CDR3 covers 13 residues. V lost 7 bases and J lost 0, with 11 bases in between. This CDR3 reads CSADWGSTDTQYF. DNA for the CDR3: TGCAGCGCTGATTGGGGGAGCACAGATACGCAGTATTTT.

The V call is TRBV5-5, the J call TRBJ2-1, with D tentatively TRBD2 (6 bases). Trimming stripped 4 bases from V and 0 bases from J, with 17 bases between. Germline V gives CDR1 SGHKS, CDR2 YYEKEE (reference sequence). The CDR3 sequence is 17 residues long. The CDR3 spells CASSPKSLASSYNEQFF. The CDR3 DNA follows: TGTGCCAGCAGCCCCAAGTCCCTAGCGAGCTCCTACAATGAGCAGTTCTTC.

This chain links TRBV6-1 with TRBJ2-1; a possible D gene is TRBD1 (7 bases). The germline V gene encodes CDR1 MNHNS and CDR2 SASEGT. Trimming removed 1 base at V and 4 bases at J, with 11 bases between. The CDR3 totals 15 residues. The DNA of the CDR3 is TGTGCCAGCAGTGAAGAGGCAGGGGGGTACAATGAGCAGTTCTTC. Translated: CASSEEAGGYNEQFF.

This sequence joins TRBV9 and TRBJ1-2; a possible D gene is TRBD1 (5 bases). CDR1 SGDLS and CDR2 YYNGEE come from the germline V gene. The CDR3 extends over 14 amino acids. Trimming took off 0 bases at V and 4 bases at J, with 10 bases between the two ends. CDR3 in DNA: TGTGCCAGCAGCGTAGCTCAGGGCAGCTATGGCTACACCTTC. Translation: CASSVAQGSYGYTF.